One and the same sample provided the 20 T cell receptor beta chains below, sequenced in a study of blood T cell repertoires in COVID-19. Sequencing used immunoSEQ multiplex PCR; TCRdb keeps in-frame clones, though not all of them. Here the sample spans about 140,000 clones, 75% to 85% being singletons. The sample comprised peripheral blood. The source is a woman of 80 years or more with active or convalescent COVID-19.

This sequence joins TRBV19 and TRBJ1-1; 9 nucleotides line up with TRBD1. Trimming removed 5 bases from V and 7 bases from J; junction bases left unmatched: 8. The CDR3 is made up of 14 amino acids. The germline V gene encodes CDR1 LNHDA and CDR2 SQIVND (reference sequence). DNA for the CDR3: TGTGCCAGTAGTTTCGGACAGGGGAGGGGTGAAGCTTTCTTT. Protein product: CASSFGQGRGEAFF.

The CDR3 DNA reads TGTGCCAGCAGCATTCTAGCGACCACCGGGGAGCTGTTTTTT. Amino acids: CASSILATTGELFF. The V and J genes are TRBV9 and TRBJ2-2; D may be TRBD2 (6 bases). The germline V gene has CDR1 SGDLS and CDR2 YYNGEE. With 4 bases removed from V and 4 bases from J, the gap between germline ends came to 11 bases. There are 14 residues in the CDR3.

The V and J genes are TRBV3-1 (or the pseudogene TRBV3-2) and TRBJ1-4; TRBD1 matches 12 bases. The CDR3 loop spans 16 amino acids. V dropped 2 bases and J dropped 8; count of bases not matched to a gene: 6. Germline V CDR1 and CDR2: LGHDT, YNNKEL (reference sequence). DNA for the CDR3: TGTGCCAGCAGCCAAAGGGACAGGGGGCTGAAGGAAAAACTGTTTTTT. Its translation is CASSQRDRGLKEKLFF.

This clone came up once. The chain recombines TRBV3-1 (or the pseudogene TRBV3-2) with TRBJ2-7; TRBD2 matches at 8 bases. V lost 4 bases to trimming and J lost 3 bases; unmatched junction nucleotides: 11. CDR3 length: 16 residues. Germline loops: CDR1 LGHDT, CDR2 YNNKEL (reference sequence). The chain's CDR3 is CASSPKGGGTYYEQYF. CDR3 nucleotide sequence: TGTGCCAGCAGCCCAAAAGGCGGGGGGACGTACTACGAGCAGTACTTC.

The chain carries TRBV11-2 and TRBJ2-3; 10 bases map to TRBD2. This CDR3 has 16 amino acids. V trimming: 2 bases; J trimming: 0 bases; junction bases outside the gene matches: 2. Looked up from germline, CDR1 is SGHAT and CDR2 is FQNNGV. This chain's CDR3 is CASSLTSGASTDTQYF. DNA of the CDR3: TGTGCCAGCAGCTTAACTAGCGGGGCGAGCACAGATACGCAGTATTTT.

V is TRBV4-1 and J is TRBJ1-2; tentative D call: TRBD1 (5 bases). Germline V gene lookup returns CDR1 MGHRA and CDR2 YSYEKL. The V end lost 3 bases, the J end lost 1 base, and 9 bases lay between the germline ends. This CDR3 spans 14 amino acids. The chain's CDR3 is CASSQYDSNYGYTF. DNA of the CDR3: TGCGCCAGCAGCCAGTACGACAGTAACTATGGCTACACCTTC.

This chain joins TRBV2 and TRBJ2-7, with TRBD1 matching 7 bases. Germline assignment: CDR1 SNHLY and CDR2 FYNNEI. Trimming removed 7 bases from V and 3 bases from J; junction bases left unmatched: 6. The CDR3 runs to 13 residues. The CDR3 loop is CASTPGQNYEQYF. Here the CDR3 DNA reads TGTGCCAGCACGCCGGGACAGAACTACGAGCAGTACTTC.

This clone appeared a single time. This chain uses TRBV5-4 with TRBJ1-2, with 7 bases aligning to TRBD1. Germline CDR1 reads SGHNT; CDR2 reads YYREEE (reference sequence). The V segment lost 2 bases and the J segment 8 bases; nucleotides outside the gene matches: 6. CDR3 length: 13 amino acids. The CDR3 nucleotides read TGTGCCAGCAGCTTAGACAGGGATCTAGGCTACACCTTC. This codes for CASSLDRDLGYTF.

The genes are TRBV5-1 and TRBJ2-3; 9 bases agree with TRBD2. V was clipped by 0 bases and J by 0 bases; unmatched bases: 5. Germline V lookup: CDR1 SGHRS, CDR2 YFSETQ. The CDR3 length is 17 residues. This CDR3 is CASSLGIAGVSTDTQYF. The DNA for the CDR3 is TGCGCCAGCAGCTTGGGTATAGCGGGGGTTAGCACAGATACGCAGTATTTT.

The rearrangement joins TRBV5-1 to TRBJ2-1; 9 nucleotides match TRBD1. Germline CDR1 is SGHRS and CDR2 is YFSETQ. This CDR3 has 15 amino acids. The V and J ends lost 3 bases and 0 bases, in that order; junction bases with no gene match: 1. CDR3 amino acids: CASSWGQGSYNEQFF. The CDR3 DNA is TGCGCCAGCAGCTGGGGACAGGGCTCCTACAATGAGCAGTTCTTC. The full variable domain, completed using reference TRBV5-1 and TRBJ2-1, is KAGVTQTPRYLIKTRGQQVTLSCSPISGHRSVSWYQQTPGQGLQFLFEYFSETQRNKGNFPGRFSGRQFSNSRSEMNVSTLELGDSALYLCASSWGQGSYNEQFFGPGTRLTVL.

V gene TRBV18 combines with J gene TRBJ2-7, with D unresolved. In germline, CDR1 is KGHSH, CDR2 LQKENI. CDR3 size: 12 residues. V shed 2 bases and J shed 3 bases, with 5 bases lying between them. The CDR3 loop is CASSPNGYEQYF. The CDR3 DNA sequence: TGTGCCAGCTCACCAAACGGCTACGAGCAGTACTTC.

The chain couples TRBV7-2 to TRBJ2-5; 9 nucleotides agree with TRBD1. The J segment lost 5 bases and the V segment lost 5 bases, leaving 6 bases of the junction unmatched. The germline V gene encodes CDR1 SGHTA and CDR2 FQGNSA. The CDR3 runs 14 residues. CDR3 protein: CASSLTGGSETQYF. The CDR3 bases are TGTGCCAGCAGCCTGACAGGGGGGTCGGAGACCCAGTACTTC.

The chain combines TRBV19 with TRBJ2-4, with 8 bases fitting TRBD2. J lost 0 bases, V lost 6 bases, and 4 bases had no gene match. The germline V gene encodes CDR1 LNHDA and CDR2 SQIVND (reference sequence). This CDR3 is built from 15 residues. The CDR3 reads CASRDGGVAKNIQYF. The CDR3, as DNA: TGTGCCAGTAGAGACGGGGGGGTAGCCAAAAACATTCAGTACTTC.

The chain combines TRBV21-1 with TRBJ1-5. TRBV21-1 has pseudogene status. The CDR3 length is 12 residues. CDR3 in DNA: TGTGCCAGCAGCATTGGGGAGCAGCCCCAGCATTTT. Amino acids: CASSIGEQPQHF.

A single count supports this clone. This sequence joins TRBV2 and TRBJ2-5, with D perhaps matching TRBD1 (7 bases). CDR1 SNHLY and CDR2 FYNNEI come from the germline V gene. The germline V and J ends were trimmed by 10 bases and 0 bases, with 15 bases remaining between them. The CDR3 consists of 14 residues. This CDR3 reads CANPGGPYQETQYF. The CDR3 DNA sequence: TGTGCCAACCCAGGGGGGCCGTACCAAGAGACCCAGTACTTC.

This CDR3 is CASSRKSDMNTEAFF. CDR3 in DNA: TGTGCCAGCTCACGAAAAAGCGATATGAACACTGAAGCTTTCTTT. The genes are TRBV18 and TRBJ1-1; no clear D gene. Germline CDR1 and CDR2: KGHSH and LQKENI. Trimming removed 4 bases from V and 0 bases from J, with 12 bases in between. The CDR3 has 15 residues.

This chain connects TRBV13 to TRBJ2-7, with D possibly matching TRBD2 (6 bases). CDR1 and CDR2 from the germline V gene are PRHDT and FYEKMQ (reference sequence). This CDR3 is built from 14 residues. V was pared by 4 bases and J by 0 bases, with 10 bases between. CDR3 loop: CASSSSAGSYEQYF. CDR3 nucleotides: TGTGCCAGCAGCTCTAGCGCCGGCTCCTACGAGCAGTACTTC.

This clone is a singleton in its sample. This chain connects TRBV19 to TRBJ1-2; 8 bases align to TRBD1. CDR3 size: 16 residues. The germline CDR1 and CDR2 sequences are LNHDA and SQIVND (reference sequence). V trimming: 3 bases; J trimming: 4 bases; junction bases outside the gene matches: 10. CDR3 in amino acids: CASSIGRGRGFYGYTF. CDR3 nucleotides: TGTGCCAGTAGTATTGGCAGGGGGCGCGGATTCTATGGCTACACCTTC.

The count of this clone is one. The J gene is TRBJ1-4, the V gene TRBV27, with 7 bases matching TRBD1. Germline loops: CDR1 MNHEY, CDR2 SMNVEV (reference sequence). V was pared by 5 bases and J by 1 base, with 10 bases of the junction left unmatched. This CDR3 has 17 residues. For the CDR3, the DNA is TGTGCCAGCAGTCGAAGACAGGGATCGGGAACTAATGAAAAACTGTTTTTT. Residues: CASSRRQGSGTNEKLFF. Using reference TRBV27 and TRBJ1-4 for the parts outside the CDR3, the full variable domain is EAQVTQNPRYLITVTGKKLTVTCSQNMNHEYMSWYRQDPGLGLRQIYYSMNVEVTDKGDVPEGYKVSRKEKRNFPLILESPSPNQTSLYFCASSRRQGSGTNEKLFFGSGTQLSVL.

The V and J genes are TRBV10-2 and TRBJ1-6; the D is unclear. The CDR3 spans 15 residues. Trimming cost V 6 bases and J 0 bases, with 9 bases left between them. Germline lookup yields CDR1 WSHSY and CDR2 SAAADI. This CDR3 is CASSAGGSYNSPLHF. The CDR3 DNA is TGCGCCAGCAGCGCCGGTGGCTCCTATAATTCACCCCTCCACTTT.